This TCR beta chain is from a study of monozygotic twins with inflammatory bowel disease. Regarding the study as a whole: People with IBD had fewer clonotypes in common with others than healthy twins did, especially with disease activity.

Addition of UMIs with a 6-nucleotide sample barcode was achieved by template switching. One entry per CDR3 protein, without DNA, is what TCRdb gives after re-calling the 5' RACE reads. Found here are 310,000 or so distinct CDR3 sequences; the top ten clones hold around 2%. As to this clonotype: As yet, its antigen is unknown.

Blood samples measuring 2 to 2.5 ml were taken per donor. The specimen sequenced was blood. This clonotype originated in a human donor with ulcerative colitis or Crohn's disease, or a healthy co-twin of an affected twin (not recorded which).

CDR3 residues: CASSLRRTNSPLHF. This chain links TRBV6-5 with TRBJ1-6; TCRdb designates TRBD1, a call that cannot be tested without DNA. This CDR3 has 14 residues. Germline V lookup: CDR1 MNHEY, CDR2 SVGAGI.